Listed below are T cell receptor beta chains from one sample, sequenced in a study of patients and donors after allogeneic stem cell transplantation. TCRdb reanalysed the RT-PCR reads using MiXCR and keeps one entry per CDR3 protein. The sample lists about 110,000 distinct CDR3 sequences, over 30% occurring once. The sequenced sample consisted of blood, either unsorted or a sorted T cell fraction (not recorded which). All receptors derive from a human donor who was either an allogeneic HSCT recipient or a stem cell or donor lymphocyte infusion donor (not recorded which). It is not recorded whose cells these are; they may come from a transplant donor. The CDR3 runs from the conserved cysteine through the conserved F or W. Each record gives: D gene, clone size, V gene, J gene, CDR3 protein, CDR3 DNA. D genes are given only for firm matches. Size values are once, few and many counts, or a class for expanded clones, and some rows have none.

d_gene: NA; abundance: NA; v_gene: TRBV4-1; j_gene: TRBJ1-4; CDR3aa: CASSLPGLYNEKLFF; CDR3nt: TGCGCCAGCAGTTTACCGGGACTATATAATGAAAAACTGTTTTTT
d_gene: NA; abundance: NA; v_gene: TRBV20-1; j_gene: TRBJ2-1; CDR3aa: CSTRRAARNEQFF; CDR3nt: TGCTCTACTCGGAGGGCCGCTCGTAATGAGCAGTTCTTC
d_gene: NA; abundance: few; v_gene: TRBV6-5; j_gene: TRBJ2-2; CDR3aa: CAGGHLNTGELFF; CDR3nt: TGTGCCGGGGGACACCTGAACACCGGGGAGCTGTTTTTT
d_gene: NA; abundance: NA; v_gene: TRBV7-2; j_gene: TRBJ2-1; CDR3aa: CASSLDTREQFF; CDR3nt: TGTGCCAGCAGCTTAGACACGCGTGAGCAGTTCTTC
d_gene: TRBD1; abundance: NA; v_gene: TRBV10-3; j_gene: TRBJ1-2; CDR3aa: CAISESGQGHYGYTF; CDR3nt: TGTGCCATCAGTGAGTCTGGACAGGGCCACTATGGCTACACCTTC
d_gene: NA; abundance: NA; v_gene: TRBV18; j_gene: TRBJ1-1; CDR3aa: CASSPNPGLTEAFF; CDR3nt: TGTGCCAGCTCACCTAATCCAGGGTTAACTGAAGCTTTCTTT
d_gene: TRBD1; abundance: few; v_gene: TRBV18; j_gene: TRBJ1-2; CDR3aa: CASSYLTGTVGGYTF; CDR3nt: TGTGCCAGCTCATACCTTACAGGGACAGTAGGAGGCTACACCTTC
d_gene: NA; abundance: NA; v_gene: TRBV7-9; j_gene: TRBJ2-2; CDR3aa: CASSSAGTTNTGELFF; CDR3nt: TGTGCCAGCAGCTCCGCCGGGACAACGAACACCGGGGAGCTGTTTTTT
d_gene: NA; abundance: NA; v_gene: TRBV5-1; j_gene: TRBJ1-1; CDR3aa: CASRLQVDTEAFF; CDR3nt: TGCGCCAGCAGATTACAGGTGGACACTGAAGCTTTCTTT
d_gene: TRBD1; abundance: NA; v_gene: TRBV20-1; j_gene: TRBJ2-7; CDR3aa: CSARVGQGSEQYF; CDR3nt: TGCAGTGCTAGAGTCGGACAGGGGAGCGAGCAGTACTTC
d_gene: NA; abundance: NA; v_gene: TRBV7-8; j_gene: TRBJ1-4; CDR3aa: CASSHQGSNEKLFF; CDR3nt: TGTGCCAGCAGCCACCAGGGTAGTAATGAAAAACTGTTTTTT
d_gene: TRBD2; abundance: NA; v_gene: TRBV6-1; j_gene: TRBJ2-2; CDR3aa: CASSQLSGANTGELFF; CDR3nt: TGTGCCAGCAGTCAACTTAGCGGGGCGAACACCGGGGAGCTGTTTTTT
d_gene: TRBD1; abundance: NA; v_gene: TRBV4-2; j_gene: TRBJ2-3; CDR3aa: CASSQGSEGAHGTDTQYF; CDR3nt: TGTGCCAGCAGCCAAGGATCAGAGGGGGCTCACGGCACAGATACGCAGTATTTT
d_gene: TRBD2; abundance: once; v_gene: TRBV29-1; j_gene: TRBJ2-1; CDR3aa: CSVRERGIYNEQFF; CDR3nt: TGCAGCGTTCGAGAGCGGGGGATCTACAATGAGCAGTTCTTC
d_gene: NA; abundance: NA; v_gene: TRBV20-1; j_gene: TRBJ1-1; CDR3aa: CSAKGSNTEAFF; CDR3nt: TGCAGTGCTAAAGGGTCGAACACTGAAGCTTTCTTT
d_gene: NA; abundance: NA; v_gene: TRBV15; j_gene: TRBJ1-1; CDR3aa: CATSRDSFRGNTEAFF; CDR3nt: TGTGCCACCAGCAGAGATTCGTTCAGGGGCAACACTGAAGCTTTCTTT
d_gene: TRBD1; abundance: NA; v_gene: TRBV20-1; j_gene: TRBJ2-3; CDR3aa: CSAASRGQGVTDTQYF; CDR3nt: TGCAGTGCTGCCTCTCGGGGACAGGGAGTCACAGATACGCAGTATTTT
d_gene: NA; abundance: NA; v_gene: TRBV6-2/TRBV6-3; j_gene: TRBJ2-1; CDR3aa: CASSSIRGEQFF; CDR3nt: TGTGCCAGCAGTTCAATCCGGGGTGAGCAGTTCTTC
d_gene: TRBD1; abundance: NA; v_gene: TRBV5-1; j_gene: TRBJ2-7; CDR3aa: CASSLGTGRSLPYEQYF; CDR3nt: TGCGCCAGCAGCTTGGGGACAGGGCGCTCCCTCCCTTACGAGCAGTACTTC
d_gene: NA; abundance: few; v_gene: TRBV28; j_gene: TRBJ1-1; CDR3aa: CASIQLREGTEAFF; CDR3nt: TGTGCCAGCATCCAATTGCGGGAAGGCACTGAAGCTTTCTTT
d_gene: NA; abundance: once; v_gene: TRBV7-8; j_gene: TRBJ2-5; CDR3aa: CASSLADQETQYF; CDR3nt: TGTGCCAGCAGTTTGGCGGACCAAGAGACCCAGTACTTC
d_gene: NA; abundance: NA; v_gene: TRBV6-2/TRBV6-3; j_gene: TRBJ1-5; CDR3aa: CASSYGPLNQPQHF; CDR3nt: TGTGCCAGCAGTTACGGCCCTCTCAATCAGCCCCAGCATTTT
d_gene: NA; abundance: few; v_gene: TRBV3-1; j_gene: TRBJ1-1; CDR3aa: CASSQESWTVNTEAFF; CDR3nt: TGTGCCAGCAGCCAAGAATCATGGACGGTGAACACTGAAGCTTTCTTT
d_gene: TRBD1; abundance: few; v_gene: TRBV5-6; j_gene: TRBJ2-4; CDR3aa: CASAGTGGSGNIQYF; CDR3nt: TGTGCCAGTGCCGGGACAGGGGGCTCTGGAAACATTCAGTACTTC
d_gene: NA; abundance: few; v_gene: TRBV10-3; j_gene: TRBJ1-4; CDR3aa: CAISESQGGKLFF; CDR3nt: TGTGCCATCAGTGAATCACAGGGAGGAAAACTGTTTTTT
d_gene: TRBD2; abundance: once; v_gene: TRBV15; j_gene: TRBJ2-1; CDR3aa: CATSRDPFPTRAGDGFCNEQFF; CDR3nt: TGTGCCACCAGCAGAGACCCCTTCCCGACACGAGCGGGAGATGGATTTTGCAATGAGCAGTTCTTC
d_gene: NA; abundance: few; v_gene: TRBV12-3/TRBV12-4; j_gene: TRBJ1-2; CDR3aa: CASTNGANYGYTF; CDR3nt: TGTGCCAGCACTAACGGAGCTAACTATGGCTACACCTTC
d_gene: NA; abundance: few; v_gene: TRBV29-1; j_gene: TRBJ2-7; CDR3aa: CSVIWGYEQYF; CDR3nt: TGCAGCGTTATTTGGGGTTACGAGCAGTACTTC
d_gene: TRBD1; abundance: NA; v_gene: TRBV19; j_gene: TRBJ2-7; CDR3aa: CATGQGSGYEQYF; CDR3nt: TGTGCCACTGGACAGGGATCGGGCTACGAGCAGTACTTC
d_gene: NA; abundance: few; v_gene: TRBV6-6; j_gene: TRBJ1-1; CDR3aa: CASSYLGLPEAFF; CDR3nt: TGTGCCAGCAGTTACCTTGGGTTACCTGAAGCTTTCTTT
d_gene: TRBD2; abundance: few; v_gene: TRBV20-1; j_gene: TRBJ2-2; CDR3aa: CSARPWTSGNTGELFF; CDR3nt: TGCAGTGCTAGACCTTGGACTAGCGGGAACACCGGGGAGCTGTTTTTT
d_gene: NA; abundance: few; v_gene: TRBV7-2; j_gene: TRBJ1-2; CDR3aa: CASSSDGVNYGYTF; CDR3nt: TGTGCCAGCAGTTCCGACGGAGTTAACTATGGCTACACCTTC
d_gene: NA; abundance: NA; v_gene: TRBV15; j_gene: TRBJ2-1; CDR3aa: CATSSHNYNEQFF; CDR3nt: TGTGCCACCAGCAGCCATAACTACAATGAGCAGTTCTTC
d_gene: NA; abundance: NA; v_gene: TRBV19; j_gene: TRBJ1-3; CDR3aa: CASRMGSGNTIYF; CDR3nt: TGTGCCAGTAGGATGGGCTCCGGAAACACCATATATTTT
d_gene: NA; abundance: NA; v_gene: TRBV5-1; j_gene: TRBJ1-2; CDR3aa: CASSPAPPGYGYTF; CDR3nt: TGCGCCAGCAGCCCCGCCCCCCCTGGCTATGGCTACACCTTC
d_gene: NA; abundance: few; v_gene: TRBV12-3/TRBV12-4; j_gene: TRBJ1-4; CDR3aa: CASSFRWTTNEKLFF; CDR3nt: TGTGCCAGCAGTTTCAGGTGGACAACTAATGAAAAACTGTTTTTT
d_gene: NA; abundance: NA; v_gene: TRBV12-3/TRBV12-4; j_gene: TRBJ2-7; CDR3aa: CASSRAGGSNEQYF; CDR3nt: TGTGCCAGCTCGAGGGCAGGGGGGTCTAACGAGCAGTACTTC
d_gene: NA; abundance: few; v_gene: TRBV29-1; j_gene: TRBJ2-7; CDR3aa: CSVYEQYF; CDR3nt: TGCAGCGTTTACGAGCAGTACTTC
d_gene: NA; abundance: NA; v_gene: TRBV20-1; j_gene: TRBJ1-4; CDR3aa: CRARSRPVNEKLFF; CDR3nt: TGCCGTGCTAGAAGCCGGCCGGTGAATGAAAAACTGTTTTTT
d_gene: NA; abundance: many; v_gene: TRBV24-1; j_gene: TRBJ2-2; CDR3aa: CATSSGGSGELFF; CDR3nt: TGTGCCACCAGCTCTGGGGGGTCCGGGGAGCTGTTTTTT
d_gene: TRBD2; abundance: NA; v_gene: TRBV7-9; j_gene: TRBJ2-3; CDR3aa: CASSHRGIREGKTDTQYF; CDR3nt: TGTGCCAGCAGCCACCGTGGCATTCGGGAGGGGAAAACAGATACGCAGTATTTT
d_gene: NA; abundance: few; v_gene: TRBV12-3/TRBV12-4; j_gene: TRBJ1-3; CDR3aa: CASTMGLPGNTIYF; CDR3nt: TGTGCCAGCACCATGGGACTTCCTGGAAACACCATATATTTT
d_gene: TRBD1; abundance: once; v_gene: TRBV4-2; j_gene: TRBJ1-4; CDR3aa: CASSQVGTGNEKLFF; CDR3nt: TGTGCCAGCAGCCAAGTCGGGACAGGGAATGAAAAACTGTTTTTT
d_gene: NA; abundance: few; v_gene: TRBV2; j_gene: TRBJ1-2; CDR3aa: CASSADRTGGYTF; CDR3nt: TGTGCCAGCAGTGCCGACAGGACGGGGGGCTACACCTTC
d_gene: NA; abundance: NA; v_gene: TRBV14; j_gene: TRBJ1-1; CDR3aa: CASSYNRVNTEAFF; CDR3nt: TGTGCCAGCAGCTATAACAGGGTGAACACTGAAGCTTTCTTT
d_gene: TRBD1; abundance: many; v_gene: TRBV6-5; j_gene: TRBJ1-5; CDR3aa: CASRLTGTGSNQPQHF; CDR3nt: TGTGCCAGCAGATTGACCGGGACAGGGAGCAATCAGCCCCAGCATTTT
d_gene: NA; abundance: NA; v_gene: TRBV27; j_gene: TRBJ2-1; CDR3aa: CASSSLASRGNEQFF; CDR3nt: TGTGCCAGCAGTTCCTTGGCTAGCCGGGGCAATGAGCAGTTCTTC
d_gene: TRBD2; abundance: NA; v_gene: TRBV28; j_gene: TRBJ2-1; CDR3aa: CAARVSGRVNEQFF; CDR3nt: TGTGCCGCCCGGGTGAGCGGGAGAGTCAATGAGCAGTTCTTC
d_gene: NA; abundance: NA; v_gene: TRBV7-2; j_gene: TRBJ1-4; CDR3aa: CASSLTRWEKLFF; CDR3nt: TGTGCCAGCAGTCTCACCCGTTGGGAAAAACTGTTTTTT
d_gene: NA; abundance: many; v_gene: TRBV12-3/TRBV12-4; j_gene: TRBJ1-1; CDR3aa: CASSLASTGDSTEAFF; CDR3nt: TGTGCCAGCAGTTTAGCTTCGACAGGAGACAGCACTGAAGCTTTCTTT
d_gene: TRBD2; abundance: NA; v_gene: TRBV5-5; j_gene: TRBJ2-7; CDR3aa: CASSPRIQRGHSYEQYF; CDR3nt: TGTGCCAGCAGCCCCCGTATACAGCGGGGGCATTCCTACGAGCAGTACTTC
d_gene: TRBD1; abundance: few; v_gene: TRBV20-1; j_gene: TRBJ1-5; CDR3aa: CSATPGQGRQPQHF; CDR3nt: TGCAGTGCTACCCCGGGACAGGGGAGGCAGCCCCAGCATTTT
d_gene: NA; abundance: NA; v_gene: TRBV11-1; j_gene: TRBJ1-2; CDR3aa: CASSLSTNYGYTF; CDR3nt: TGTGCCAGCAGCTTGAGTACCAACTATGGCTACACCTTC
d_gene: TRBD2; abundance: once; v_gene: TRBV7-3; j_gene: TRBJ2-3; CDR3aa: CASSPRGTSGSFVDTQYF; CDR3nt: TGTGCCAGCAGCCCTCGCGGGACTAGCGGGAGTTTTGTAGATACGCAGTATTTT
d_gene: NA; abundance: NA; v_gene: TRBV7-9; j_gene: TRBJ2-1; CDR3aa: CASSFSMKQFF; CDR3nt: TGTGCCAGCAGCTTCTCGATGAAACAGTTCTTC